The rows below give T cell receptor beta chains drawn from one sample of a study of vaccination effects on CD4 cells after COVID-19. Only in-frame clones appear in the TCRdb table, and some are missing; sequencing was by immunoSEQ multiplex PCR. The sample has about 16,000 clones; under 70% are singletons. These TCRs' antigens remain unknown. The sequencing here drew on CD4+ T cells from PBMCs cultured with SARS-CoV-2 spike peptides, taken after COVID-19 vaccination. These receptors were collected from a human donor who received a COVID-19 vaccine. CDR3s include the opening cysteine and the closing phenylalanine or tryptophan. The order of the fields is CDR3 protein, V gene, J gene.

CDR3: CASSQEAVSVYGYTF
V: TRBV4-2
J: TRBJ1-2

CDR3: CASSESPAAGRLAAFF
V: TRBV2
J: TRBJ1-1

CDR3: CASSVAVPGLAGYNEQFF
V: TRBV9
J: TRBJ2-1

CDR3: CASSFQGGVNGNQPQHF
V: TRBV7-9
J: TRBJ1-5

CDR3: CASSSNLDRSYEQYF
V: TRBV5-4
J: TRBJ2-7

CDR3: CASSLAGVWGVSSYEQYF
V: TRBV28
J: TRBJ2-7

CDR3: CASSYGGGYTF
V: TRBV6-5
J: TRBJ1-2

CDR3: CASSDTNIGYTF
V: TRBV2
J: TRBJ1-2

CDR3: CASSLRGSRYEQYF
V: TRBV27
J: TRBJ2-7

CDR3: CASSQDWGYEQYF
V: TRBV6-4
J: TRBJ2-7

CDR3: CAISDVRGKWEKLFF
V: TRBV10-3
J: TRBJ1-4

CDR3: CASSSQGVNTEAFF
V: TRBV7-9
J: TRBJ1-1

CDR3: CSVEGLAGGGSYNEQFF
V: TRBV29-1
J: TRBJ2-1

CDR3: CASSEASSGIEELFF
V: TRBV2
J: TRBJ2-2

CDR3: CASSFSGGGSPLHF
V: TRBV27
J: TRBJ1-6

CDR3: CASSIETGQGASGANVLTF
V: TRBV19
J: TRBJ2-6

CDR3: CASSQYSGGFTEAFF
V: TRBV14
J: TRBJ1-1

CDR3: CSVPPTGNYTEAFF
V: TRBV29-1
J: TRBJ1-1

CDR3: CASRQSRPTEAFF
V: TRBV6-6
J: TRBJ1-1

CDR3: CASSIRDQPQHF
V: TRBV19
J: TRBJ1-5

CDR3: CASRRGTAALNTEAFF
V: TRBV3-1/TRBV3-2
J: TRBJ1-1

CDR3: CATSIGGGAEEKLFF
V: TRBV15
J: TRBJ1-4

CDR3: CASSYSPPEGLYNEQFF
V: TRBV6-2/TRBV6-3
J: TRBJ2-1

CDR3: CSAVGLADHNEQFF
V: TRBV29-1
J: TRBJ2-1

CDR3: CASSRDLGTDPYEQYF
V: TRBV4-3
J: TRBJ2-7

CDR3: CASSSGLAGETQYF
V: TRBV27
J: TRBJ2-5

CDR3: CASSLRQTYETQYF
V: TRBV27
J: TRBJ2-5

CDR3: CASSPPAAQMNTEAFF
V: TRBV18
J: TRBJ1-1

CDR3: CASSLFESGEQYF
V: TRBV7-9
J: TRBJ2-7

CDR3: CASSLEAGQGSEKLFF
V: TRBV5-1
J: TRBJ1-4

CDR3: CASSVAPEQGRGNEKLFF
V: TRBV9
J: TRBJ1-4

CDR3: CASSPGDTREKLFF
V: TRBV18
J: TRBJ1-4

CDR3: CASSPTGLSYEQYF
V: TRBV5-1
J: TRBJ2-7

CDR3: CASSQGNRNEKLFF
V: TRBV4-3
J: TRBJ1-4

CDR3: CASRRFGNSPLHF
V: TRBV28
J: TRBJ1-6

CDR3: CASSTSDRVNSPLHF
V: TRBV19
J: TRBJ1-6